This is a list of T cell receptor beta chains from one sample in a study of response to subunit inactivated influenza vaccine. TCRdb recomputed calls from the RT-PCR reads with MiXCR, one row per CDR3 protein. This sample has over 400,000 distinct CDR3 sequences, with around 9.9% found just once. The starting material was PBMCs from blood, obtained about 6 weeks after vaccination. These receptors were taken from a middle-aged man who received an inactivated influenza vaccine. The conserved cysteine and the conserved F or W are not part of the CDR3 here. The order of the fields is V gene, J gene, CDR3 protein.

V: TRBV12-3/TRBV12-4; J: TRBJ2-7; CDR3: ASRSDLVGEQY
V: TRBV28; J: TRBJ2-7; CDR3: ASKTQGSSSYEQY
V: TRBV7-2; J: TRBJ1-2; CDR3: ASSSPTSRGYGYT
V: TRBV28; J: TRBJ2-2; CDR3: ASSLNHRAGELF
V: TRBV20-1; J: TRBJ2-1; CDR3: SARVPRRGNEQF
V: TRBV6-2/TRBV6-3; J: TRBJ2-2; CDR3: ASRRGGENTGELF
V: TRBV20-1; J: TRBJ2-1; CDR3: SARDKGELSGPPSFYNEQF
V: TRBV15; J: TRBJ2-5; CDR3: ATSIPLRGQETQY
V: TRBV7-6; J: TRBJ1-5; CDR3: ASSQSGAKPQH
V: TRBV7-7; J: TRBJ2-3; CDR3: ASSAGLLGDTQY
V: TRBV18; J: TRBJ1-1; CDR3: ASSLPGNEAF
V: TRBV29-1; J: TRBJ2-3; CDR3: SVEPGGYRGQY
V: TRBV14; J: TRBJ2-1; CDR3: ASSQQGAQF
V: TRBV4-3; J: TRBJ2-1; CDR3: ASSRGVPGGPESSYNEQF
V: TRBV27; J: TRBJ2-7; CDR3: ASSMTSSSYEQY
V: TRBV3-1; J: TRBJ1-5; CDR3: ASSLSGGAHQPQH
V: TRBV7-8; J: TRBJ1-4; CDR3: ASRDIRVGNEKLF
V: TRBV29-1; J: TRBJ2-2; CDR3: SVRPGALNTGELF
V: TRBV12-3/TRBV12-4; J: TRBJ2-3; CDR3: ASSFTGAGDTQY
V: TRBV20-1; J: TRBJ2-5; CDR3: SAQDSLETQY